This T cell receptor beta chain was identified during a study of T cells after yellow fever vaccination. Overall study: Researchers used SMART-Seq v4 Ultra Low Input to prepare fractions that had low cell numbers.

Study outcomes and limitations: Once the booster was given, most primary-vaccination clones reappeared, at about 95% for CD4 and more than 85% for CD8.

This clonotype was found a few times. Its specificity is unknown. The authors made TCR cDNA by 5'RACE template switching, adding a universal primer site and UMIs. Each CDR3 protein is one row after TCRdb ran MiXCR on the 5' RACE reads. The table lists around 140,000 distinct CDR3 sequences, 7% to 9% of them singletons, with 0.55% to 0.9% in the top ten. Trimming cost V 2 bases and J 1 base, with 9 bases left between them. The CDR3 loop spans 14 amino acids. Germline CDR1 SGHTA, CDR2 FQGNSA. This rearrangement joins TRBV7-2 to TRBJ2-7; D unclear. The receptor was isolated from a man aged 30 to 39 who received the YFV17D yellow fever vaccine. The specimen was CD4+ T cells sorted from PBMCs, collected 5 days after the yellow fever booster vaccination. The CDR3 sequence: CASSLTLVSYEQYF. The CDR3 bases are TGTGCCAGCAGCTTAACGCTAGTTTCCTACGAGCAGTACTTC.